This T cell receptor (beta chain) was identified in a study of siplizumab effects on memory and regulatory T cells. V lost 5 bases, J lost 5 bases, and 16 bases lay in between. The germline CDR1 and CDR2 sequences are SGHRS and YFSETQ. The CDR3 runs 14 residues. Here immunoSEQ multiplex PCR was the method, and the copy in TCRdb shows in-frame clones only, minus some. The table records roughly 100,000 clones, 85% to 95% of them present only once. Sequencing used CD4+ T cells sorted from blood. The sequence came from a human donor in good health. This sequence joins TRBV5-1 and TRBJ2-5; the D gene is possibly TRBD2 (5 bases). DNA of the CDR3: TGCGCCAGCAGTCGAACTAGATTCGACGAGACCCAGTACTTC. It yields the protein CASSRTRFDETQYF.